This T cell receptor beta chain was identified during a study of blood T cells in healthy people across ages. General study results and limits: The lack of PBMC sorting stopped any conclusive naive versus antigen-experienced comparison.

This clonotype turned up a few times. Its antigen is undetermined. CDR1 and CDR2 (germline): LGHDT, YNNKEL (reference sequence). V lost 3 bases to trimming and J lost 0 bases, with 8 bases between them. The CDR3 extends over 14 amino acids. A minimum of 6 micrograms of total RNA was extracted per sample. Alongside a J-beta primer mix, a sample-barcoded 5' primer served in a second PCR lasting about 7 to 12 cycles. TCRdb re-called the 5' RACE reads with MiXCR, one entry per CDR3 protein. The sample has about 1.8 million distinct CDR3 sequences; 40% to 55% are singletons. The sequenced sample consisted of blood. The genes are TRBV3-1 and TRBJ1-2, with D possibly matching TRBD1 (5 bases). The TCR sequence derives from a woman aged 40 to 50 in good health. The CDR3 sequence: CASSHRASNYGYTF. CDR3 nucleotides: TGTGCCAGCAGCCACAGGGCCTCTAACTATGGCTACACCTTC.